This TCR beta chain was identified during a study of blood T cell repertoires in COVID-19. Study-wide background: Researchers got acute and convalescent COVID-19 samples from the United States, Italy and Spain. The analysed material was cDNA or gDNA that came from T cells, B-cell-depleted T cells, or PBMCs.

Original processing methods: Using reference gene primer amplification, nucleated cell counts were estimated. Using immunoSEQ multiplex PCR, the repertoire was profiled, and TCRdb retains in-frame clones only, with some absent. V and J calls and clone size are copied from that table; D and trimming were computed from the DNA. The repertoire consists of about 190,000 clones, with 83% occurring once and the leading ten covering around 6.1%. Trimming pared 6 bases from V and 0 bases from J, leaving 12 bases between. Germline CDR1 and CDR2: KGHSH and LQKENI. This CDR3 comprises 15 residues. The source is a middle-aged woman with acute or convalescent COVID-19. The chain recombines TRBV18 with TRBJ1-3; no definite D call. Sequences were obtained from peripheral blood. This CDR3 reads CASSPSPSSGNTIYF. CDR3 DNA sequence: TGTGCCAGCTCTCCCTCACCGAGCTCTGGAAACACCATATATTTT.